The clone carrying this T cell receptor beta chain was observed a single time. Its antigen remains unknown. This entry is derived from a study of T cell responses to AZD1222 COVID-19 vaccine. Findings and caveats of the study: The breadth and depth of Spike-specific TCRs increased once two AZD1222 doses had been given. Distributed over spike, vaccine-associated CD4 TCRs predominated at 160-218 and 743-854. There were mostly white British donors and more females than males, and clonal diversity was possibly underestimated. Reportedly, close to half of spike-specific TCRs are directed against unmutated variant regions.

With V trimmed by 6 bases and J by 11 bases, 9 bases remained unmatched. The CDR3 has 13 residues. Germline V lookup: CDR1 KGHDR, CDR2 SFDVKD. Only in-frame clones appear in the TCRdb table, and some are missing; sequencing was by immunoSEQ multiplex PCR. Counted here are 150,000 or so clones, roughly nine tenths occurring once; the ten biggest clones make up about 5.1%. Sequenced here: peripheral blood, sampled on day 0 of MenACWY control vaccination. This chain joins TRBV24-1 and TRBJ1-2; 9 nucleotides match TRBD1. This clonotype was sampled from an adult in good health. The CDR3 nucleotides read TGTGCCACCAGTACCCCCGGGACAGGGATTTACACCTTC. Residues: CATSTPGTGIYTF.